Below, 20 T cell receptor beta chains from the same sample are listed, as sequenced in a study of T cell clonality in common variable immunodeficiency. TCRdb keeps only in-frame clones here, not all; method: immunoSEQ multiplex PCR. The sample presents some 45,000 clones, none singletons. The sequencing input was peripheral blood mononuclear cells. These receptor sequences come from a person between 18 and 75 years old in good health.

This clone was detected many times. From the germline J gene comes the end of the CDR3, since the read stops 3 residues before it. The J gene is TRBJ2-3, the V gene TRBV30, with a tentative D call TRBD2 (6 bases). Trimming cost V 5 bases and J 2 bases, with 11 bases left between them. Germline-derived CDR1 and CDR2 are GTSNPN and SVGIG (reference sequence). The CDR3 is made up of 13 amino acids. The CDR3: CAWGGAYTDTQYF. Incomplete CDR3 DNA: TGTGCCTGGGGAGGGGCCTACACAGATACG.

About this clone itself: Read coverage stops 3 residues before the CDR3 terminus; the germline J gene supplies the remainder. The J gene is TRBJ2-7, the V gene TRBV6-2 or TRBV6-3; D possibly corresponds to TRBD2 (6 bases). V was clipped by 6 bases and J by 6 bases, with 18 bases between them. This CDR3 is built from 14 residues. From germline, CDR1 is MNHEY and CDR2 SVGEGT. Partial CDR3 DNA: TGTGCCAGCAGATATGCGGGGTTTTTGGTCGAG. Amino acids: CASRYAGFLVE. The whole CDR3 is CASRYAGFLVEQYF.

This clone has at least ten counts. The observed sequence ends 3 residues before the CDR3 terminus, with the missing tail filled in from the germline J gene. This chain joins TRBV19 and TRBJ1-1; weak D call: TRBD1 (6 bases). Germline V gene data show CDR1 as LNHDA and CDR2 as SQIVND (reference sequence). The CDR3 covers 12 residues. CDR3 sequence reads: CASSLGGPEAFF. CDR3 DNA, as far as it was read: TGTGCCAGTAGCCTTGGGGGCCCAGAA.

About this clone: The DNA ends 3 residues before the CDR3 does, and the rest of the CDR3 is filled in from the germline J gene. This chain joins TRBV6-1 and TRBJ2-3; 8 nucleotides align to TRBD2. V gave up 4 bases and J gave up 6 bases; unmatched junction bases: 3. Germline loops: CDR1 MNHNS, CDR2 SASEGT. The CDR3 length is 13 residues. The part of the CDR3 DNA that was read is TGTGCCAGCAGTGCCCGACTAGCGGATACG. Translated, it gives CASSARLADT. The entire CDR3 protein reads CASSARLADTQYF.

This clone has more than one count but fewer than ten. The CDR3 end lies 3 residues beyond the end of the read and is filled in from the germline J gene. The rearrangement joins TRBV19 to TRBJ2-1, with 9 bases aligning to TRBD1. The CDR3 is 15 residues long. Looked up from germline, CDR1 is LNHDA and CDR2 is SQIVND (reference sequence). V lost 3 bases, J lost 2 bases, and 2 bases stayed unmatched. CDR3 protein: CASSIGTGTYNEQFF. Incomplete CDR3 DNA: TGTGCCAGTAGTATCGGGACAGGGACCTACAATGAG.

This clone was recorded a few times. The read halts 3 residues ahead of the CDR3 end, with the missing end drawn from the germline J gene. This chain uses TRBV5-5 with TRBJ2-2; TRBD2 is a possible D gene (5 bases). Germline CDR1 is SGHKS and CDR2 is YYEKEE (reference sequence). The CDR3 spans 14 residues. The CDR3 DNA, read in part, is TGTGCCAGCAGCTTGGAGACGACTAATGAAAAG. Protein: CASSLETTNEK. The full CDR3 is CASSLETTNEKLFF.

In its sample, this clone was seen many times. The CDR3 extends 3 residues past the end of the read, so its final part is completed from the germline J gene. V usage is TRBV6-4 and J usage is TRBJ2-4; 7 positions match TRBD1. The germline V gene encodes CDR1 MRHNA and CDR2 SNTAGT. The CDR3 has 19 amino acids. The V gene end was trimmed by 1 base and the J gene end by 3 bases; junction bases not matched to a gene: 15. The CDR3 bases that were read are TGTGCCAGCAGTGACTATCCCGGTAAGGGGGCATATGTCAAAAACATT. Protein sequence: CASSDYPGKGAYVKNI. The complete CDR3 reads CASSDYPGKGAYVKNIQYF.

This clone was counted ten times or more. The CDR3 extends 3 residues past the end of the read, so its final part is completed from the germline J gene. The rearrangement joins TRBV6-2 or TRBV6-3 to TRBJ2-5; D perhaps matches TRBD2 (7 bases). The CDR3 has 15 residues. V lost 6 bases, J lost 4 bases, and 18 bases lay in between. Looked up from germline, CDR1 is MNHEY and CDR2 is SVGEGT. The sequenced CDR3 bases are TGTGCCAGCAGCTTGGGGGGGGCCTTAGGAGAGACC. It specifies CASSLGGALGET. The entire CDR3 is CASSLGGALGETQYF.

This clone was observed at least ten times. The sequence runs out 3 residues before the end of the CDR3; the remainder is reconstructed from the germline J gene. The V call is TRBV7-2, the J call TRBJ2-5; TRBD2 matches at 8 bases. The V gene end was trimmed by 2 bases and the J gene end by 1 base; junction bases not matched to a gene: 3. The CDR3 totals 15 residues. Germline CDR1 SGHTA, CDR2 FQGNSA. CDR3 DNA (partial): TGTGCCAGCAGCTTACCACTAGCGGCCCAAGAGACC. As protein: CASSLPLAAQET. The whole CDR3 region reads CASSLPLAAQETQYF.

This clone has a handful of counts. The CDR3 is cut off 3 residues early in the read; its end comes from the germline J gene. J is TRBJ2-5 and V is TRBV7-6, with 9 bases aligning to TRBD2. Unmatched junction bases numbered 10, after V lost 5 bases and J lost 3 bases. Germline CDR1 is SGHVS and CDR2 is FNYEAQ. The CDR3 spans 16 residues. The CDR3: CASSNGQAGGKETQYF. The DNA read from the CDR3 is TGTGCCAGCAGCAACGGACAAGCGGGGGGAAAAGAGACC.

In regard to this clone: The read falls 3 residues short of the CDR3 end, and the missing part is taken from the germline J gene. This sequence joins TRBV6-4 and TRBJ1-2; D gene ambiguous. Germline V gives CDR1 MRHNA, CDR2 SNTAGT. The CDR3 sequence is 13 residues long. CDR3 residues: CASMLTRSLDYTF. Partial CDR3 DNA: TGTGCCAGCATGCTGACTAGGTCGCTCGAC.

Many counts were recorded for this clone. Read data end 3 residues before the CDR3 end; the end is taken from the germline J gene. The rearrangement links TRBV6-2 or TRBV6-3 to TRBJ1-2; D remains unclear. CDR3 length: 13 residues. CDR1 is MNHEY and CDR2 is SVGEGT in the germline V gene. V shed 8 bases and J shed 6 bases, with 16 bases lying between them. The CDR3 is CASVGLAGNGYTF. The CDR3 bases that were read are TGTGCCAGCGTCGGCTTGGCGGGAAATGGC.

This clone was picked up many times. The read terminates 3 residues ahead of where the CDR3 ends, so the germline J gene completes it. The chain has TRBV4-1 and TRBJ2-3, with D possibly matching TRBD2 (6 bases). Trimming pared 3 bases from V and 1 base from J, leaving 11 bases between. The CDR3 totals 15 residues. CDR1 and CDR2 (germline): MGHRA, YSYEKL. Partial CDR3 DNA: TGCGCCAGCAGCCATCTGGGACTGCGCACAGATACG. Translating gives CASSHLGLRTDT. The whole CDR3 reads CASSHLGLRTDTQYF.

Details on this clone: The CDR3 end falls 3 residues outside the read, so it is completed with the germline J gene. The V gene is TRBV10-2, the J gene TRBJ1-5, with D hard to call. The CDR3 consists of 15 residues. Germline V gives CDR1 WSHSY, CDR2 SAAADI. V was trimmed by 0 bases and J by 0 bases, leaving 6 bases between them. CDR3 DNA, as far as it was read: TGCGCCAGCAGTGAGTCACAGTATAGCAATCAGCCC. This sequence encodes CASSESQYSNQP. The CDR3 in its entirety is CASSESQYSNQPQHF.

This clone appeared a few times. The CDR3 is cut off 3 residues early in the read; its end comes from the germline J gene. J is TRBJ1-4 and V is TRBV7-7, with 7 bases matching TRBD1. The V and J ends lost 5 bases and 2 bases, in that order; junction bases with no gene match: 5. CDR1 SSHAT and CDR2 FNYEAQ come from the germline V gene (reference sequence). The CDR3 has 15 residues. The DNA read from the CDR3 is TGTGCCAGCAGCGTAACAGGGGCGACTAATGAAAAA. This gives the protein CASSVTGATNEK. Given in full, the CDR3 is CASSVTGATNEKLFF.

At least ten counts were recorded for this clone. The read falls 3 residues short of the CDR3 end, and the missing part is taken from the germline J gene. The V and J genes are TRBV5-1 and TRBJ2-3; TRBD2 aligns across 13 bases. Germline assignment: CDR1 SGHRS and CDR2 YFSETQ. V was clipped by 5 bases and J by 2 bases; unmatched bases: 5. The CDR3 spans 16 residues. CDR3 amino acids: CASRATSGGPTDTQYF. Incomplete CDR3 DNA: TGCGCCAGCAGGGCGACTAGCGGGGGGCCCACAGATACG. Full variable domain (outside the CDR3, taken from reference TRBV5-1 and TRBJ2-3): KAGVTQTPRYLIKTRGQQVTLSCSPISGHRSVSWYQQTPGQGLQFLFEYFSETQRNKGNFPGRFSGRQFSNSRSEMNVSTLELGDSALYLCASRATSGGPTDTQYFGPGTRLTVL.

This clone came up many times. The CDR3 extends 3 residues past the end of the read, so its final part is completed from the germline J gene. V gene TRBV5-1 combines with J gene TRBJ1-2; 10 positions match TRBD1. Germline V lookup: CDR1 SGHRS, CDR2 YFSETQ. There are 14 residues in the CDR3. The ends lost 4 bases at V and 4 bases at J; junction bases unmatched: 4. The CDR3 bases that were read are TGCGCCAGCAGCCCACGGACAGGGGGCTATGGC. It codes for CASSPRTGGYG. The complete CDR3 sequence is CASSPRTGGYGYTF.

This clone has a count of ten or more. The read stops 3 residues short of the end of the CDR3; the missing end is completed from the germline J gene. The V gene is TRBV7-9, the J gene TRBJ2-1; the D is unclear. The CDR3 runs 12 residues. V lost 5 bases, J lost 9 bases, and 11 bases lay in between. Germline lookup yields CDR1 SEHNR and CDR2 FQNEAQ (reference sequence). CDR3 region: CASSLHMAEQFF. The covered CDR3 bases are TGTGCCAGCAGCCTCCATATGGCTGAG.

This clone was seen repeatedly, ten times or more. The read stops 3 residues short of the end of the CDR3; the missing end is completed from the germline J gene. The rearrangement links TRBV2 to TRBJ2-3; 10 positions agree with TRBD1. The V and J ends lost 1 base and 4 bases, in that order; junction bases with no gene match: 2. The CDR3 totals 15 residues. Germline-derived CDR1 and CDR2 are SNHLY and FYNNEI. The part of the CDR3 DNA that was read is TGTGCCAGCAGTGAAGGGGACAGGGGTTCAGATACG. It encodes CASSEGDRGSDT. The whole CDR3 is CASSEGDRGSDTQYF. Full variable domain (remainder filled in from reference TRBV2 and TRBJ2-3): EPEVTQTPSHQVTQMGQEVILRCVPISNHLYFYWYRQILGQKVEFLVSFYNNEISEKSEIFDDQFSVERPDGSNFTLKIRSTKLEDSAMYFCASSEGDRGSDTQYFGPGTRLTVL.

Many counts were recorded for this clone. The read halts 3 residues ahead of the CDR3 end, with the missing end drawn from the germline J gene. This chain links TRBV7-9 with TRBJ1-2; 8 bases align to TRBD1. CDR1 is SEHNR, CDR2 FQNEAQ, per germline (reference sequence). The V and J ends lost 5 bases and 7 bases, in that order; junction bases with no gene match: 6. The CDR3 totals 13 residues. The CDR3 loop is CASSLGQGGGYTF. CDR3 DNA (partial): TGTGCCAGCAGCCTCGGACAGGGTGGTGGC.